This T cell receptor (beta chain) was profiled in a study of ipilimumab plus nivolumab after autologous stem cell transplantation (dated by TCRdb to the early 2020s). Background for the entire study: The median number of doses that trial patients received was about five for ipilimumab and fewer than ten for nivolumab. High-risk transplant-naive patients and patients relapsing within 3 years of a first autologous transplant were included in the myeloma cohort. Patients with high-risk diffuse large B cell lymphoma, mature T cell lymphoma, or multiple myeloma undergoing autologous transplant were enrolled in the trial. The intent-to-treat population of the trial was made up of a few dozen patients. Broad study findings and their caveats: Combined checkpoint inhibition as post-transplant consolidation was concluded by the authors to appear tolerable. The authors stated that profiles of the T cell receptor repertoire, regulatory T cell phenotype and gut microbiota provided a biologic rationale for studying this approach further.

About this clone itself: No cognate antigen has been identified for it. Base qualities are not provided; no much larger clone lies one nucleotide away.

Ipilimumab was given at 1 mg/kg intravenously on day 1 of selected weeks, and checkpoint therapy started 14 to 28 days after autologous transplant. The nivolumab dose was 3 mg/kg intravenously, delivered on day 1 of weeks 1, 4, 7, 10, and every two weeks through week 26. This was a Phase Ib clinical trial that tested ipilimumab plus nivolumab, given as combined checkpoint inhibition, for consolidation following autologous stem cell transplantation. Deletion took 7 bases off V and 3 bases off J, with a span of 7 bases between the germline ends. CDR1 and CDR2 are drawn from the germline V gene: MDHEN, SYDVKM. Taken from cysteine to phenylalanine, the CDR3 has 11 residues. CDR3 DNA only is kept here, 33 bases in frame from base 1. Libraries were made using the immunoSEQ multiplex PCR assay. This immuneACCESS table, as held by TCRdb, lists in-frame sequences with V and J called but not all clones. Of the missing ones, under half trace to an unresolved V gene in checked studies; the others have no known cause. For this sample there are over 3,000 clones; roughly nine tenths appear just once. The ten largest clones represent roughly 20% of the sample.

The TCR originated in a male donor with multiple myeloma. Material: PBMCs, obtained in a trial of ipilimumab plus nivolumab as post-transplant consolidation. This chain is built from TRBV28 and TRBJ2-7; the D gene is possibly TRBD1, with 5 bases matching. The CDR3 protein is CASKGNYEQYF. The DNA reads TGTGCCAGCAAGGGGAACTACGAGCAGTACTTC.